The clone carrying this T cell receptor beta chain was recorded a few times. Its antigen is currently unknown. All donors came from Russia, were Caucasian and healthy, and spanned ages 6 to 90. Germline CDR1 reads DFQATT; CDR2 reads SNEGSKA (reference sequence). The ends lost 3 bases at V and 4 bases at J; junction bases unmatched: 10. CDR3 length: 16 residues. The data derive from a study of blood T cells in healthy people across ages. For the second PCR, which ran for about 6 to 12 cycles, a sample-barcoded 5' primer and a J-beta primer mix were used. Through a template-switch adaptor with 12 random nucleotides, each cDNA molecule received a tag. TCRdb redid the calling of the 5' RACE reads with MiXCR, one entry per CDR3 protein. The sample carries about 1,500,000 distinct CDR3 sequences, around 42% recorded once. Overall study findings and caveats: Age advanced and TCR beta diversity per million T cells fell, roughly linearly. Long-lived donors exceeded aged donors in naive CD4+ cells and diversity.

The rearrangement joins TRBV20-1 to TRBJ2-3; 10 bases agree with TRBD2. This sequence originates from a young woman in good health. The sequencing sample was made of blood. The CDR3 sequence: CSARNPSAGGPDTQYF. CDR3 bases: TGCAGTGCTAGGAACCCCTCAGCGGGAGGGCCAGATACGCAGTATTTT.